This T cell receptor beta chain was profiled in a study of T cells in women clearing cervical HPV infection. The germline V gene encodes CDR1 KGHSH and CDR2 LQKENI. CDR3 length: 13 residues. The V and J ends lost 4 bases and 5 bases respectively, with 9 bases between them. On this clone: The observed sequence ends 3 residues before the CDR3 terminus, with the missing tail filled in from the germline J gene.

Repertoires were generated with immunoSEQ multiplex PCR, while TCRdb's copy carries only in-frame clones and drops some. The table for this sample gives 29,000 or so clones. This sequence was found in a woman aged 18 to 75 with a cervical HPV16 infection that either progressed to CIN3+ or cleared (not recorded which). The sample taken for sequencing was blood buffy coat. The J gene is TRBJ2-1, the V gene TRBV18; TRBD2 might be the D (5 bases). The covered CDR3 bases are TGTGCCAGCTCACAAGCACTAGACAATGAG. As protein: CASSQALDNE. The CDR3 reads in full as CASSQALDNEQFF.